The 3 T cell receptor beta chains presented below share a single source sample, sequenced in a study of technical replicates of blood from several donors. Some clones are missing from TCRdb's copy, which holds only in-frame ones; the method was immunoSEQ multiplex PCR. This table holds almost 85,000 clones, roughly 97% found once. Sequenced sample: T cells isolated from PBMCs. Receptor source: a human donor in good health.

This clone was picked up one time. The CDR3 spells CASSYTHRDRVYEQYF. The CDR3 DNA reads TGTGCCAGCAGTTACACCCACCGGGACAGGGTCTACGAGCAGTACTTC. The chain uses TRBV6-5 and TRBJ2-7, with 9 bases aligning to TRBD1. J gave up 3 bases and V 2 bases, and 8 bases lay outside the gene matches. Looked up from germline, CDR1 is MNHEY and CDR2 is SVGAGI. The CDR3 consists of 16 residues.

As DNA, the CDR3 is TGTGCCAGCTCACCATTCGGGACAGGGGCCAACACCGGGGAGCTGTTTTTT. Translation gives CASSPFGTGANTGELFF. The chain combines TRBV18 with TRBJ2-2, with 10 bases lining up with TRBD1. CDR1 and CDR2 from the germline V gene are KGHSH and LQKENI. The CDR3 length is 17 residues. The J segment lost 2 bases and the V segment lost 2 bases, leaving 5 bases of the junction unmatched.

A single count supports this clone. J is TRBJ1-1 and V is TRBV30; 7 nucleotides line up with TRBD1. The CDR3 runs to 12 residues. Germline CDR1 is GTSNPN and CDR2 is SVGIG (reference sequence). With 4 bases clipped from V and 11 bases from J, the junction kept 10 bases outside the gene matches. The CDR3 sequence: CAWNRGSSRAFF. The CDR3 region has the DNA TGTGCCTGGAACAGGGGATCATCCAGGGCTTTCTTT. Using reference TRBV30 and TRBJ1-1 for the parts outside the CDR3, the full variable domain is SQTIHQWPATLVQPVGSPLSLECTVEGTSNPNLYWYRQAAGRGLQLLFYSVGIGQISSEVPQNLSASRPQDRQFILSSKKLLLSDSGFYLCAWNRGSSRAFFGQGTRLTVV.